These T cell receptor beta chains were read from a single sample in a study of blood T cell repertoires in COVID-19. Produced via immunoSEQ multiplex PCR; TCRdb's table is partial and in-frame only. The table includes some 250,000 clones, 80% to 90% detected once. The sequenced sample was peripheral blood. These TCRs come from a woman in her 30s with COVID-19, enrolled during active disease. CDR3s include the opening cysteine and the closing phenylalanine or tryptophan.

>TRBJ2-5|TRBV2
CASKRGRAETQYF
>TRBJ2-1|TRBV29-1
CSVAVRNNEQFF
>TRBJ2-3|TRBV6-5
CASSYARTSTDTQYF
>TRBJ2-7|TRBV10-3
CAIRTGSFVYEQYF
>TRBJ2-1|TRBV7-9
CASSPLGGAYNEQFF
>TRBJ2-3|TRBV3-1/TRBV3-2
CASSQGLARTDTQYF
>TRBJ1-2|TRBV3-1/TRBV3-2
CASSPRDRDGYTF
>TRBJ2-5|TRBV27
CASSSSGQPSVAQYF
>TRBJ1-1|TRBV28
CASSPGTASNTEAFF
>TRBJ2-3|TRBV7-8
CASSPWTSGGIGTQYF
>TRBJ1-6|TRBV6-5
CASSYSRGGVTSPLHF
>TRBJ1-2|TRBV6-5
CASTLPGQDIYGYTF
>TRBJ2-4|TRBV18
CASSLESILAKNIQYF
>TRBJ1-5|TRBV19
CASSYRGLGNQPQHF
>TRBJ1-1|TRBV27
CASSLVVETEAFF
>TRBJ2-6|TRBV7-9
CASSLTGAGANVLTF
>TRBJ2-7|TRBV7-9
CASSAPGTYEQYF
>TRBJ2-7|TRBV3-1/TRBV3-2
CASSPRLAVNYEQYF
>TRBJ2-7|TRBV2
CASSPKGARDREQYF
>TRBJ1-2|TRBV27
CASSFQQGYGYTF
>TRBJ2-1|TRBV21-1
CASSTGQSSYNEQFF
>TRBJ2-5|TRBV4-1
CASSQYRGPKETQYF
>TRBJ2-7|TRBV11-2
CASSFATGQTIYEQYF
>TRBJ1-2|TRBV13
CASSLGSLNYGYTF
>TRBJ1-1|TRBV28
CASSRTGNTEAFF
>TRBJ2-7|TRBV27
CASTTSGSYEQYF
>TRBJ1-2|TRBV29-1
CSEKGQGGIGGYTF
>TRBJ1-1|TRBV5-1
CASSLVGQGRLGEAFF
>TRBJ2-2|TRBV18
CASSPGQGVSGELFF
>TRBJ2-2|TRBV12-3/TRBV12-4
CASSLATVRELFF
>TRBJ2-2|TRBV11-2
CASSPSYNTGELFF
>TRBJ1-2|TRBV10-3
CAISRQDYGYTF
>TRBJ2-1|TRBV6-4
CASSDWAGGLHEQFF
>TRBJ1-6|TRBV10-3
CAITDTSYNSPLHF
>TRBJ2-1|TRBV2
CASSGPPLAGGPLQFF
>TRBJ1-2|TRBV6-5
CASRATGIRGYGYTF
>TRBJ1-1|TRBV4-1
CASSQASNTEAFF
>TRBJ2-7|TRBV19
CASSPQGEVGYEQYF
>TRBJ2-7|TRBV10-3
CAISVKGTGGYNEQYF
>TRBJ1-1|TRBV6-5
CASRGGRLGTEAFF